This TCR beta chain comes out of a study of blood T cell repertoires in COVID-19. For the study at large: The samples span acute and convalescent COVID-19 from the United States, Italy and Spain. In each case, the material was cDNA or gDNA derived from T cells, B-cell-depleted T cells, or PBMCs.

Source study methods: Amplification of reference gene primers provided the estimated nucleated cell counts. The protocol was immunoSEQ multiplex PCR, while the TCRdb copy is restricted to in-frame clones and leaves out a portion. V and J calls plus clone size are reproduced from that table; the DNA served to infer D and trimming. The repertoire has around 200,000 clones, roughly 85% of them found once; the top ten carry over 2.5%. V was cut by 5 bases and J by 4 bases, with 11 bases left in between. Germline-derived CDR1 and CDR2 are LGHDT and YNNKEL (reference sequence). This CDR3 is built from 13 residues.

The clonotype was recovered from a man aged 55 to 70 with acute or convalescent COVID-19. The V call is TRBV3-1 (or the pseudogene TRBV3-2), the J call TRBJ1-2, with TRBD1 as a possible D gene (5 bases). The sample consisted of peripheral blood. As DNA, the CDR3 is TGTGCCAGCAGCTCCAATACAGGCTATGGCTACACCTTC. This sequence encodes CASSSNTGYGYTF.